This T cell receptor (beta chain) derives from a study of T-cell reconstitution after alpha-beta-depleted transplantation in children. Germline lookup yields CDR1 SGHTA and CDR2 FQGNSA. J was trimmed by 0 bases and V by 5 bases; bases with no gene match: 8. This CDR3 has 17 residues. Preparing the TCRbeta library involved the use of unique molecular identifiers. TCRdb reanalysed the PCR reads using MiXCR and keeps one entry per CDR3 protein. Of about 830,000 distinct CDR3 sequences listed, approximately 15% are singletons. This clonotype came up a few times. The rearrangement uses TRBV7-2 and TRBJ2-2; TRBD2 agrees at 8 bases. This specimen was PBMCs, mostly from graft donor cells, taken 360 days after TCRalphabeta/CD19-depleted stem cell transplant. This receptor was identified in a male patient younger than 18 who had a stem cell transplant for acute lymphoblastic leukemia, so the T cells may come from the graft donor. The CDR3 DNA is TGTGCCAGCAGCCGAACCTTAGCGGGGACGAACACCGGGGAGCTGTTTTTT. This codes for CASSRTLAGTNTGELFF.